Included here is one TCR beta chain sequence, with context. No antigen is known for it. The genomic DNA of each subset was split evenly across several immunoSEQ plates. The sorted-subset replicate PCRs were given 150 to 250 ng DNA, which is 31,000 or so T cell genomes. The authors' processing: Junction-only immunoSEQ data arrived without quality scores, meaning filtering differed. Method: immunoSEQ multiplex PCR; TCRdb's copy keeps in-frame clones and lacks some. The V and J calls and clone size are taken from that table; D and trimming were inferred from the DNA. The sample lists around 1,900,000 clones, 80% to 95% seen once, with 1.5% to 2% in the top ten. The sample is drawn from a study of shared clonotypes between healthy human individuals. The CDR3 length is 13 residues. Germline V gene data show CDR1 as MNHEY and CDR2 as SVGAGI. Trimming took 5 bases from V and 1 from J, leaving 6 bases between them.

Study-wide findings and caveats: Roughly 5% of naive CD4 clonotypes were shared across a few donors.

Naive CD8 isolation took CD45RO-negative cells positively selected for CCR7 and excluded terminally differentiated effector memory CD45RA+ cells. The V gene is TRBV6-5, the J gene TRBJ2-1; the D is unclear. This clonotype was obtained from a man aged 18 to 30 in good health. Some clones in this sample may be carry-over from other donors' samples. The specimen sequenced was naive CD8+ T cells from PBMCs. CDR3 sequence: CASSPQSYNEQFF. CDR3 in DNA: TGTGCCAGCAGTCCCCAGTCCTACAATGAGCAGTTCTTC.